The 20 T cell receptor beta chains presented below share a single source sample, sequenced in a study of early T cells in non-severe SARS-CoV-2 infection. A single record per CDR3 protein comes from TCRdb applying MiXCR to the 5' RACE reads. The profile shows about 64,000 distinct CDR3 sequences, around 20% of them singletons. Here the sequenced sample was whole blood, taken at baseline. The receptors derive from an adult who was a healthcare worker with PCR-confirmed SARS-CoV-2 infection or an uninfected control (not recorded which).

This clonotype was observed at least ten times. The chain recombines TRBV4-1 with TRBJ1-5; 9 nucleotides line up with TRBD1. Germline CDR1 reads MGHRA; CDR2 reads YSYEKL. J gave up 3 bases and V 1 base, and 4 bases lay outside the gene matches. This CDR3 region has 16 residues. The CDR3 DNA reads as TGCGCCAGCAGCCAAGGGGGACAGGGTTTCAATCAGCCCCAGCATTTT. Translation gives CASSQGGQGFNQPQHF.

This clonotype occurred a few times. The V and J genes are TRBV12-3 or TRBV12-4 and TRBJ2-7; TRBD1 matches at 9 bases. With V trimmed by 4 bases and J by 3 bases, 10 bases remained unmatched. This CDR3 has 16 amino acids. The CDR3, as DNA: TGTGCCAGCAGTTACCGGACAGGGGTTGGAATCTACGAGCAGTACTTC. Translation: CASSYRTGVGIYEQYF.

The J gene is TRBJ2-3, the V gene TRBV5-1; a possible D gene is TRBD2 (5 bases). This CDR3 is 17 amino acids long. V was shortened by 4 bases and J by 4 bases, with 22 bases between the two germline ends. Germline V gene sequence: CDR1 SGHRS, CDR2 YFSETQ. CDR3: CASSTSGFSNTADTQYF. As DNA, the CDR3 is TGCGCCAGCAGCACGTCGGGATTCTCAAACACTGCAGATACGCAGTATTTT.

This CDR3 reads CAISVAGSGVGPGELFF. Written as DNA, the CDR3 is TGTGCCATCAGTGTGGCAGGGTCTGGAGTGGGCCCCGGGGAGCTGTTTTTT. The chain recombines TRBV10-3 with TRBJ2-2, with D possibly TRBD1 on 5 matching bases. This CDR3 is built from 17 residues. Trimming cost V 4 bases and J 6 bases, with 21 bases left between them. Germline V lookup: CDR1 ENHRY, CDR2 SYGVKD.

This clonotype has ten or more counts. The V and J genes are TRBV5-1 and TRBJ1-1, with 7 bases identical to TRBD1. Per the germline V gene, CDR1 is SGHRS and CDR2 is YFSETQ. With 4 bases clipped from V and 1 base from J, the junction kept 4 bases outside the gene matches. The length of the CDR3 is 14 residues. CDR3 sequence reads: CASSRQGENTEAFF. The CDR3 DNA sequence: TGCGCCAGCAGCCGACAGGGCGAGAACACTGAAGCTTTCTTT.

This clonotype has a handful of counts. The CDR3 nucleotides read TGCAGCGTTGGCGGGGGGAATTCACCCCTCCACTTT. Translated: CSVGGGNSPLHF. The rearrangement uses TRBV29-1 and TRBJ1-6; D is possibly TRBD1 (5 bases). CDR3 length: 12 residues. Deletions cut 4 bases from V and 7 bases from J, with 8 bases between. Looked up from germline, CDR1 is SQVTM and CDR2 is ANQGSEA.

This clonotype was seen a few times. The chain uses TRBV20-1 and TRBJ2-7; D remains ambiguous. In germline, CDR1 is DFQATT, CDR2 SNEGSKA (reference sequence). The CDR3 is 12 amino acids. Trimming removed 3 bases from V and 3 bases from J, with 9 bases in between. The CDR3 DNA reads as TGCAGTGCTAGGGCCTCTTACTACGAGCAGTACTTC. It is translated as CSARASYYEQYF.

V is TRBV12-3 or TRBV12-4 and J is TRBJ2-1; D is perhaps TRBD1 (6 bases). The CDR3 is 12 residues long. The V end lost 8 bases, the J end lost 5 bases, and 10 bases lay between the germline ends. CDR3 DNA sequence: TGTGCCAGCGGGGGCCCAAACAATGAGCAGTTCTTC. This codes for CASGGPNNEQFF.

This clonotype has ten or more counts. The rearrangement uses TRBV12-3 or TRBV12-4 and TRBJ2-1; the D gene is possibly TRBD1 (5 bases). This CDR3 has 12 amino acids. Trimming removed 5 bases at V and 16 bases at J, with 18 bases between. CDR3 region: CASSPVTGYNFF. The DNA for the CDR3 is TGTGCCAGCAGTCCCGTTACAGGCTACAATTTCTTC.

This clonotype was found a few times. The chain carries TRBV6-1 and TRBJ2-7; D remains unclear. Trimming stripped 4 bases from V and 4 bases from J, with 5 bases between. This CDR3 comprises 11 residues. Germline V gene sequence: CDR1 MNHNS, CDR2 SASEGT. The CDR3 nucleotides are TGTGCCAGCAGTGTCGAATACGAGCAGTACTTC. Protein product: CASSVEYEQYF.

This clonotype was picked up a small number of times. This chain links TRBV12-3 or TRBV12-4 with TRBJ1-5; D uncertain. The CDR3 runs 13 residues. V lost 5 bases and J 5 bases, leaving 10 bases between the germline ends. The CDR3 DNA sequence: TGTGCCAGCAGTGGGGTAAGGGATCAGCCCCAGCATTTT. Protein sequence: CASSGVRDQPQHF.

This clonotype came up a few times. The chain recombines TRBV12-3 or TRBV12-4 with TRBJ1-1; D is undetermined. Trimming took off 8 bases at V and 4 bases at J, with 17 bases between the two ends. This CDR3 is built from 14 residues. As DNA, the CDR3 is TGTGCCAGCCGGCGAACGCCATCAGGCACTGAAGCTTTCTTT. Translated, it gives CASRRTPSGTEAFF.

This clonotype was seen more than once but under ten times. The CDR3 DNA reads as TGTGCCAGCGTTATACGGGGACCGTCCTCCCTACCCTCTGGAAACACCATATATTTT. This gives the protein CASVIRGPSSLPSGNTIYF. The rearrangement joins TRBV14 to TRBJ1-3; D is possibly TRBD1 (5 bases). The V gene's germline CDR1 is SGHDN and CDR2 FVKESK. There are 19 residues in the CDR3. V lost 8 bases and J 0 bases, leaving 26 bases between the germline ends.

This clonotype was counted only a few times. The chain links TRBV29-1 to TRBJ2-5, with D perhaps matching TRBD1 (5 bases). The germline gives CDR1 SQVTM, CDR2 ANQGSEA. V was clipped by 2 bases and J by 2 bases, with 9 bases between them. The CDR3 sequence is 13 residues long. In DNA form, the CDR3 reads TGCAGCGTTGAAAGGGGATTACAAGAGACCCAGTACTTC. Translated, it gives CSVERGLQETQYF.

CDR3 sequence reads: CASSPPPTAGEAFF. The CDR3 coding sequence is TGTGCCAGCAGTCCTCCCCCAACGGCGGGTGAAGCTTTCTTT. The rearrangement links TRBV7-9 to TRBJ1-1; D not resolved. V gave up 6 bases and J gave up 7 bases, with 18 bases separating them. The CDR3 is made up of 14 amino acids. Germline V CDR1 and CDR2: SEHNR, FQNEAQ (reference sequence).

This chain connects TRBV19 to TRBJ2-7, with 8 bases aligning to TRBD1. Trimming took 4 bases from V and 6 from J; bases not matched to a gene: 5. This CDR3 has 13 amino acids. Germline V gene sequence: CDR1 LNHDA, CDR2 SQIVND (reference sequence). The CDR3 DNA is TGTGCCAGTAGTACGGGGACAGGCATCGAGCAGTACTTC. It encodes CASSTGTGIEQYF.

This clonotype was detected only a few times. This sequence joins TRBV7-7 and TRBJ2-3; D ambiguous. The germline CDR1 and CDR2 sequences are SSHAT and FNYEAQ (reference sequence). The CDR3 has 15 residues. Deletions cut 1 base from V and 2 bases from J, with 10 bases between. This CDR3 is CASSLGPTPTDTQYF. As DNA, the CDR3 is TGTGCCAGCAGCTTAGGGCCCACGCCCACAGATACGCAGTATTTT.

The gene calls are TRBV9 and TRBJ2-3; D is possibly TRBD2 (5 bases). Germline-derived CDR1 and CDR2 are SGDLS and YYNGEE. The V end lost 0 bases, the J end lost 4 bases, and 12 bases lay between the germline ends. This CDR3 is built from 15 residues. The CDR3 DNA reads TGTGCCAGCAGCGTAGCTAGGAAGAGGGCAGATACGCAGTATTTT. Its translation: CASSVARKRADTQYF.

This chain connects TRBV6-2 or TRBV6-3 to TRBJ1-4, with no clear D. The CDR3 is made up of 16 amino acids. Per the germline V gene, CDR1 is MNHEY and CDR2 is SVGEGT. Trimming removed 2 bases at V and 8 bases at J, with 18 bases between. For the CDR3, the DNA is TGTGCCAGCAGTTACCCGCCGCTATTAGGTCAGGAAAAACTGTTTTTT. Protein product: CASSYPPLLGQEKLFF.

The rearrangement links TRBV5-1 to TRBJ1-2; 8 nucleotides line up with TRBD1. V shed 4 bases and J 5 bases; nucleotides not matched to a gene: 4. CDR3 size: 13 residues. The germline V gene has CDR1 SGHRS and CDR2 YFSETQ. Here the CDR3 reads CASSPDRGYGYTF. The CDR3 nucleotides read TGCGCCAGCAGCCCCGACAGGGGTTATGGCTACACCTTC.